Each of the 3 T cell receptor beta chains below was sequenced from the same sample in a study of vaccination and CD4 T cells after COVID-19. An Oncomine TCR Beta short-read assay was used to sequence the DNA from cultured CD4+ T cells. Using its own MiXCR run on the PCR reads, TCRdb lists one record per CDR3 protein. The data show 6,000 or so distinct CDR3 sequences, more than 60% seen once. Their target antigens are unknown. Treatment defined: roughly 10-day PBMC culture with coronavirus spike peptide pools or control peptides (ViraFEST assay). Source material: CD4+ T cells from blood, cultured in vitro. The receptors stem from a human donor who had recovered from COVID-19.

V usage is TRBV6-1 and J usage is TRBJ2-3, with 9 bases aligning to TRBD2. Germline loops: CDR1 MNHNS, CDR2 SASEGT. Trimming cost V 8 bases and J 2 bases; bases outside gene matches: 14. The CDR3 length is 17 residues. CDR3 residues: CASGRRVAGVTTDTQYF. CDR3 in DNA: TGTGCCAGCGGACGGAGGGTAGCGGGGGTCACCACAGATACGCAGTATTTT.

The chain combines TRBV20-1 with TRBJ2-7; TRBD2 aligns across 9 bases. Per the germline V gene, CDR1 is DFQATT and CDR2 is SNEGSKA (reference sequence). With V trimmed by 6 bases and J by 6 bases, 9 bases remained unmatched. The CDR3 loop spans 13 amino acids. CDR3 in DNA: TGCAGTGCCGTCGAGCTGCGGGAGGGCGAGCAGTACTTC. This translates into CSAVELREGEQYF.

This chain links TRBV7-2 with TRBJ1-3; possible D gene TRBD1, 6 bases. The CDR3 length is 16 residues. With 4 bases removed from V and 2 bases from J, the gap between germline ends came to 15 bases. The germline gives CDR1 SGHTA, CDR2 FQGNSA. CDR3 residues: CASSSAAGDTGNTIYF. CDR3 nucleotide sequence: TGTGCCAGCAGCTCGGCCGCAGGGGATACTGGAAACACCATATATTTT. Looking up the rest from reference TRBV7-2 and TRBJ1-3 gives the full variable domain: GAGVSQSPSNKVTEKGKDVELRCDPISGHTALYWYRQSLGQGLEFLIYFQGNSAPDKSGLPSDRFSAERTGGSVSTLTIQRTQQEDSAVYLCASSSAAGDTGNTIYFGEGSWLTVV.